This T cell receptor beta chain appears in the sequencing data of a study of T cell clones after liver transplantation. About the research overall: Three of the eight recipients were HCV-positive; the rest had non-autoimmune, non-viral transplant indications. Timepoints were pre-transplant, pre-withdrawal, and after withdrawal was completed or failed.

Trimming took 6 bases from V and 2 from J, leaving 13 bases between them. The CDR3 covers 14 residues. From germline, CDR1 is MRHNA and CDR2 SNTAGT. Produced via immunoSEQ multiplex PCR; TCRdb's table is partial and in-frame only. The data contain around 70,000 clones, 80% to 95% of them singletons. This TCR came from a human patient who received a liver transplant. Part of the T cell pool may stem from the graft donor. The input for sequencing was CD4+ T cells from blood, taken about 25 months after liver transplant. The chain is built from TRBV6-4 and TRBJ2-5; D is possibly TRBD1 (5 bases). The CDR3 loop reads CASSRDFGQETQYF. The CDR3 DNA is TGTGCCAGCAGCAGGGATTTCGGGCAAGAGACCCAGTACTTC.